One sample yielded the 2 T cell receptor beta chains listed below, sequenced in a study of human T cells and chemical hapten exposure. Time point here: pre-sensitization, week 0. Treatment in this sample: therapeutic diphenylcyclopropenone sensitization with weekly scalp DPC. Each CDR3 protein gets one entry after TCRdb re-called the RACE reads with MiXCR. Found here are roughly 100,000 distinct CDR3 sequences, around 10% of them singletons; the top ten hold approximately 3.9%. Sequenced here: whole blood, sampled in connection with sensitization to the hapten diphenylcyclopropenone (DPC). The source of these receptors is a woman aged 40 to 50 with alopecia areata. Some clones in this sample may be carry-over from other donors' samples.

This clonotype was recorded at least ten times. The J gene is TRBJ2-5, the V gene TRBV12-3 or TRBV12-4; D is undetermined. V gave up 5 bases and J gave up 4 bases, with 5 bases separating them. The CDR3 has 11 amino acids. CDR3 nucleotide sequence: TGTGCCAGCAGTGAAAGAGAGACCCAGTACTTC. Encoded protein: CASSERETQYF.

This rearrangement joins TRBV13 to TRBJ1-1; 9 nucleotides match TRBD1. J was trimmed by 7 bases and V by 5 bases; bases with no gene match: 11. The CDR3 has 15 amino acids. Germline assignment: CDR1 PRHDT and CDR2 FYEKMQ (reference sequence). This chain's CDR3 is CASSVLGQGRIEAFF. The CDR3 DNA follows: TGTGCCAGCAGCGTTCTAGGACAGGGGAGGATTGAAGCTTTCTTT. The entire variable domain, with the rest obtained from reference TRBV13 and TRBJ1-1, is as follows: AAGVIQSPRHLIKEKRETATLKCYPIPRHDTVYWYQQGPGQDPQFLISFYEKMQSDKGSIPDRFSAQQFSDYHSELNMSSLELGDSALYFCASSVLGQGRIEAFFGQGTRLTVV.